This T cell receptor (beta chain) emerged from a study of CD8 T cells in ankylosing spondylitis. Overall study findings and caveats: Apparently characteristic of ankylosing spondylitis blood was a TCR beta motif (about eight highly homologous variants).

The ends lost 10 bases at V and 0 bases at J; junction bases unmatched: 9. The CDR3 has 14 residues. Germline CDR1 and CDR2: MNHNS and SASEGT. As for this clonotype: As yet, its antigen is unknown.

Quantitative molecular-barcoded 5'-RACE generated the TCR beta libraries. TCRdb itself ran the 5' RACE reads through MiXCR, one entry per CDR3 protein. This sample yields roughly 370,000 distinct CDR3 sequences, of which 20% to 25% are seen a single time; 15% to 20% belongs to the top ten. Sequencing input: blood, either unsorted or a sorted T cell fraction (not recorded which). The rearrangement uses TRBV6-1 and TRBJ2-7, with TRBD1 matching 7 bases. This sequence was found in a male donor with ankylosing spondylitis. Written as DNA, the CDR3 is TGTGCCACCAAACGGACAGGTAGCTCCTACGAGCAGTACTTC. Protein sequence: CATKRTGSSYEQYF.